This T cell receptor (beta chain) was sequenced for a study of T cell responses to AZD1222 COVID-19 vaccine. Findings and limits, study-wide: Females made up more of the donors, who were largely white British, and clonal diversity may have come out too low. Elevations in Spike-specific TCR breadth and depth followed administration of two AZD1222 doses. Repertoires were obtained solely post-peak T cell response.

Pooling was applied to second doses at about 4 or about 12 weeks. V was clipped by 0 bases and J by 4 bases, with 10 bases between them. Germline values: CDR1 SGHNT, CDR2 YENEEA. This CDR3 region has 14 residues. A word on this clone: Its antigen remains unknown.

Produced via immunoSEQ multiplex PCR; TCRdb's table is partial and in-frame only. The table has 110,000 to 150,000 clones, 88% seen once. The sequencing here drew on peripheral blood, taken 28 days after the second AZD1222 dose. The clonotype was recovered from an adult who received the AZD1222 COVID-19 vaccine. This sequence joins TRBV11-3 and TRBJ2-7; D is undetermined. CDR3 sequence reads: CASSLDPSSYEQYF. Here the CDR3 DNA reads TGTGCCAGCAGCTTAGACCCAAGCAGTTACGAGCAGTACTTC.